The rows below give T cell receptor beta chains drawn from one sample of a study of shared T cell receptors in the human thymus. Sequenced by immunoSEQ multiplex PCR; TCRdb stores in-frame clones only, minus some. The sample gives about 610,000 clones, roughly 90% of which show up once; about 0.01% is in the top ten. This same sample was also taken into another study, of human thymus T cells.

Material: thymocytes. Receptor source: a boy less than two years old with a congenital heart defect. CDR3s include the opening cysteine and the closing phenylalanine or tryptophan. The D gene is left open where the match is weak. Size values are once, few and many counts, or a class for expanded clones, and some rows have none.

abundance: -
v_gene: TRBV7-2
d_gene: -
j_gene: TRBJ2-1
CDR3aa: CAICLRNEQFF
CDR3nt: TGTGCAATTTGTCTGCGGAATGAGCAGTTCTTC

abundance: -
v_gene: TRBV11-2
d_gene: TRBD2
j_gene: TRBJ2-1
CDR3aa: CASSPPRFVGGPLNEQFF
CDR3nt: TGTGCCAGCAGCCCACCGAGGTTTGTGGGAGGGCCGCTCAATGAGCAGTTCTTC

abundance: few
v_gene: TRBV19
d_gene: -
j_gene: TRBJ2-3
CDR3aa: CASSLRATDTQYF
CDR3nt: TGTGCCAGTAGTCTCAGGGCAACAGATACGCAGTATTTT

abundance: -
v_gene: TRBV19
d_gene: -
j_gene: TRBJ2-7
CDR3aa: CASSPTSGEGYEQYF
CDR3nt: TGTGCCAGTAGTCCCACGTCGGGGGAAGGCTACGAGCAGTACTTC

abundance: -
v_gene: TRBV7-2
d_gene: -
j_gene: TRBJ2-7
CDR3aa: CASSLAPDSHLSEQYF
CDR3nt: TGTGCCAGCAGCTTAGCCCCTGACAGCCACCTCTCCGAGCAGTACTTC

abundance: -
v_gene: TRBV15
d_gene: TRBD1
j_gene: TRBJ2-1
CDR3aa: CATSRGDSQGQFF
CDR3nt: TGTGCCACCAGCAGAGGGGACAGCCAGGGGCAGTTCTTC

abundance: -
v_gene: TRBV6-5
d_gene: -
j_gene: TRBJ2-7
CDR3aa: CASSPLGQLVRWQYF
CDR3nt: TGTGCCAGCAGTCCCCTAGGACAGTTGGTACGTTGGCAGTACTTC

abundance: once
v_gene: TRBV30
d_gene: -
j_gene: TRBJ1-2
CDR3aa: CAWSVYAGVYYGYTF
CDR3nt: TGTGCCTGGAGTGTATACGCAGGGGTTTATTATGGCTACACCTTC

abundance: -
v_gene: TRBV11-3
d_gene: TRBD2
j_gene: TRBJ2-7
CDR3aa: CASSPTIAGHREQYF
CDR3nt: TGTGCCAGCAGCCCGACCATAGCGGGACACCGCGAGCAGTACTTC

abundance: -
v_gene: TRBV11-2
d_gene: -
j_gene: TRBJ2-2
CDR3aa: CASSLDCPSANTGELFF
CDR3nt: TGTGCCAGCAGCTTAGATTGCCCTAGCGCGAACACCGGGGAGCTGTTTTTT

abundance: few
v_gene: TRBV19
d_gene: TRBD2
j_gene: TRBJ2-1
CDR3aa: CATYPGTTQDNEQFF
CDR3nt: TGTGCCACCTACCCCGGGACTACCCAGGACAATGAGCAGTTCTTC

abundance: -
v_gene: TRBV27
d_gene: -
j_gene: TRBJ2-7
CDR3aa: CASSLLSGPPYEQYF
CDR3nt: TGTGCCAGCAGTTTATTATCAGGGCCACCCTACGAGCAGTACTTC

abundance: -
v_gene: TRBV7-9
d_gene: -
j_gene: TRBJ1-1
CDR3aa: CASSPTREGTEAFF
CDR3nt: TGTGCCAGCAGCCCCACCAGGGAGGGCACTGAAGCTTTCTTT

abundance: -
v_gene: TRBV19
d_gene: TRBD2
j_gene: TRBJ2-7
CDR3aa: CASSIRRGKGLSAHEQYF
CDR3nt: TGTGCCAGTAGTATAAGGAGGGGAAAGGGACTAAGCGCCCACGAGCAGTACTTC

abundance: -
v_gene: TRBV7-9
d_gene: -
j_gene: TRBJ1-3
CDR3aa: CASSFPPPGNTIYF
CDR3nt: TGTGCCAGCAGCTTCCCTCCCCCTGGAAACACCATATATTTT